A selection of T cell receptor beta chains follows, all from one sample in a study of T cell responses to AZD1222 COVID-19 vaccine. Sequenced by immunoSEQ multiplex PCR; TCRdb stores in-frame clones only, minus some. Found here are over 100,000 clones, 70% to 90% of them singletons; the top ten hold 20% to 25%. The input for sequencing was peripheral blood, taken on day 0 of AZD1222 vaccination. These receptors all stem from an adult in good health. CDR3s include the opening cysteine and the closing phenylalanine or tryptophan. A D gene is named only where the DNA matches it firmly. The listing skips clone size in some rows; elsewhere it reads once, few, many or a size class.

j_call d_call clone_size v_call cdr3_nt cdr3_aa
TRBJ1-5 NA NA TRBV6-6 TGTGCCAGCAGTTACCGGAGTAGCAATCAGCCCCAGCATTTT CASSYRSSNQPQHF
TRBJ1-2 NA NA TRBV6-5 TGTGCCAGCAGGGCCGGAGGGGGTTGGGATGGCTACACCTTC CASRAGGGWDGYTF
TRBJ1-1 TRBD1 NA TRBV7-9 TGTGCCAGCAGCTTATCAGGGGGGGCTGAAGCTTTCTTT CASSLSGGAEAFF
TRBJ2-1 NA NA TRBV7-2 TGTGCCAGCAGCCAAAACCCGAGGGTCCGGGGCTATGAGCAGTTCTTC CASSQNPRVRGYEQFF
TRBJ1-6 TRBD1 NA TRBV7-9 TGTGCCAGCAGCTTAGGGACAGGGGATTCACCCCTCCACTTT CASSLGTGDSPLHF
TRBJ1-5 NA NA TRBV7-9 TGTGCCAGCAGCTCCCGGTTGAGCAATCAGCCCCAGCATTTT CASSSRLSNQPQHF
TRBJ1-2 NA NA TRBV28 TGTGCCAGCAGTTTAACTCTCCGCTATGGCTACACCTTC CASSLTLRYGYTF
TRBJ2-7 NA NA TRBV21-1 TGTGCCAGCAGACTGGGGGACTCCCCCTCCTACGAGCAGTACTTC CASRLGDSPSYEQYF
TRBJ2-2 NA NA TRBV2 TGTGCCAGCAGCAGACAAGGCGGCTCCGCGAACACCGGGGAGCTGTTTTTT CASSRQGGSANTGELFF
TRBJ1-1 TRBD1 NA TRBV27 TGTGCCAGCAGTTCAGACCCAGGGGGCCACACTGAAGCTTTCTTT CASSSDPGGHTEAFF
TRBJ2-5 TRBD1 NA TRBV7-2 TGTGCCAGCAGCTTATTCGTGGGGACAGGACCAGAGACCCAGTACTTC CASSLFVGTGPETQYF
TRBJ1-1 NA NA TRBV7-2 TGTGCCAGCAGCTTGGGCACAGGATCCCGCACTGAAGCTTTCTTT CASSLGTGSRTEAFF
TRBJ2-2 NA NA TRBV12-5 TGTGCTAGTGGTCCCGGGACAGGGGAGCTGTTTTTT CASGPGTGELFF
TRBJ1-2 NA NA TRBV20-1 TGCAGTGCTCGGGAAATGGTTGGCTACACCTTC CSAREMVGYTF
TRBJ1-2 NA NA TRBV29-1 TGCAGCGTTGAGTTCTCAGGCTACTATGGCTACACCTTC CSVEFSGYYGYTF
TRBJ1-5 TRBD1 NA TRBV5-6 TGTGCCAGCAGCGTCGGGACAGGGGGCCACAAGAATCAGCCCCAGCATTTT CASSVGTGGHKNQPQHF
TRBJ2-3 NA NA TRBV7-2 TGTGCCAGCAGCTCCACCCCGGGTACGCAGTATTTT CASSSTPGTQYF
TRBJ1-1 NA NA TRBV18 TGTGCCAGCTCTCGACAGACGGAAGCTTTCTTT CASSRQTEAFF
TRBJ1-3 NA NA TRBV10-3 TGTGCCACCCGAGGGTCTGGAAACACCATATATTTT CATRGSGNTIYF
TRBJ1-2 NA few TRBV6-5 TGTGCCAGCAGCCAAGGGGGGATCCCCTATGGCTACACCTTC CASSQGGIPYGYTF
TRBJ2-7 TRBD1 NA TRBV5-1 TGCGCCAGCAGCTTGGCCCTTAGGCAGGGGGCTTACGAGCAGTACTTC CASSLALRQGAYEQYF
TRBJ1-2 NA NA TRBV11-2 TGTGCCAGCAGCTCCGTAGGGGGAGGGCACTATGGCTACACCTTC CASSSVGGGHYGYTF
TRBJ1-1 NA NA TRBV9 TGTGCCAGCAGCGTATCGGACGGTCACACTGAAGCTTTCTTT CASSVSDGHTEAFF
TRBJ2-7 TRBD2 once TRBV7-9 TGTGCCAGCAGCTTACAGCGGGGGGCCTACGAGCAGTACTTC CASSLQRGAYEQYF
TRBJ1-6 NA NA TRBV6-2/TRBV6-3 TGTGCCAGCAGTCGAGGCCCGGGGGGAGGTTCACCCCTCCACTTT CASSRGPGGGSPLHF
TRBJ1-1 NA few TRBV14 TGTGCCAGCAGCCTAAGGGTGAGAAACACTGAAGCTTTCTTT CASSLRVRNTEAFF
TRBJ2-7 NA NA TRBV6-5 TGTGCCAGCAGTTACTCAACCGGGTATAGCTCCTACGAGCAGTACTTC CASSYSTGYSSYEQYF
TRBJ1-3 NA few TRBV2 TGTGCCAGCAGTGAGTCGGCAGGGATCCTAGCTGGAAACACCATATATTTT CASSESAGILAGNTIYF
TRBJ2-1 TRBD1 NA TRBV6-2/TRBV6-3 TGTGCCAGCAGTTTCGGACAGGGTACGGCCTACAATGAGCAGTTCTTC CASSFGQGTAYNEQFF
TRBJ2-7 NA NA TRBV4-1 TGCGCCAGCAGCCAGACGCGCTCGGCTTCCTACGAGCAGTACTTC CASSQTRSASYEQYF
TRBJ1-2 NA NA TRBV30 TGTGCCTGGACTCCGGCGAACTATGGCTACACCTTC CAWTPANYGYTF
TRBJ1-2 TRBD1 NA TRBV2 TGTGCCAGCACCCGGGACAGTGGAGGCTACACCTTC CASTRDSGGYTF
TRBJ2-3 TRBD1 NA TRBV6-5 TGTGCCAGCAGTTACTCGTCCGGGACAGGGTTAAATACGCAGTATTTT CASSYSSGTGLNTQYF
TRBJ2-1 NA NA TRBV9 TGTGCCAGCAGCGTATTGACAGACTCCTACAATGAGCAGTTCTTC CASSVLTDSYNEQFF
TRBJ2-6 NA NA TRBV9 TGTGCCAGCAGCGTAGGTGGCAGCTCTGGGGCCAACGTCCTGACTTTC CASSVGGSSGANVLTF
TRBJ2-7 TRBD2 NA TRBV5-4 TGTGCCAGCAGCCCCACCGGGGGGTACGAGCAGTACTTC CASSPTGGYEQYF
TRBJ1-1 NA NA TRBV28 TGTGCCAGCACCTTTGACCCGAACACTGAAGCTTTCTTT CASTFDPNTEAFF
TRBJ2-7 NA NA TRBV24-1 TGTGCCACCAGTGACACCAGCCAGCCTTCCTACGAGCAGTACTTC CATSDTSQPSYEQYF
TRBJ1-1 TRBD1 once TRBV5-4 TGTGCCAGCAGCTTATACTCAGGGGGAGGCACTGAAGCTTTCTTT CASSLYSGGGTEAFF
TRBJ1-2 NA once TRBV9 TGTGCCAGCAGCGCTGGGGCAGGTAACTATGGCTACACCTTC CASSAGAGNYGYTF
TRBJ1-1 NA NA TRBV4-1 TGCGCCAGCAGCCAAGTTTCCCCCGGGAACACTGAAGCTTTCTTT CASSQVSPGNTEAFF
TRBJ1-3 NA once TRBV10-1 TGCGCCAGCAGCCCAGGGGGAAACACCATATATTTT CASSPGGNTIYF
TRBJ2-7 NA few TRBV9 TGTGCCAGCAGCGGATCGACTGATACCTACGAGCAGTACTTC CASSGSTDTYEQYF
TRBJ1-2 NA NA TRBV6-5 TGTGCCAGCAGCGTGGGGGCCCTCTCTAACTATGGCTACACCTTC CASSVGALSNYGYTF
TRBJ1-3 NA NA TRBV19 TGTGCCAGTAGTATATTCCTGAAGAGCTCTGGAAACACCATATATTTT CASSIFLKSSGNTIYF